Shown below are 27 T cell receptor beta chains from a single sample sequenced in a study of response to subunit inactivated influenza vaccine. TCRdb processed the RT-PCR reads anew with MiXCR; each CDR3 protein has one entry. Of about 570,000 distinct CDR3 sequences in the sample, over 9.5% were seen once. The sample consisted of PBMCs from blood, taken on the day of vaccination. The receptors here all came from a man aged 50 to 59 who received an inactivated influenza vaccine.

This clonotype showed up many times. The junction departs from the called germline gene at one end, perhaps through a read error. The chain carries TRBV19 and TRBJ2-3; 9 bases fit TRBD1. CDR1 is LNHDA and CDR2 is SQIVND in the germline V gene (reference sequence). There are 14 residues in the CDR3. For the CDR3, the DNA is TGCGCCAGCAGCATGGGACAGGGAACAGATACGCAGTATTTT. Its translation is CASSMGQGTDTQYF.

This chain links TRBV12-3 or TRBV12-4 with TRBJ1-1; D is ambiguous. Trimming shortened V by 5 bases and J by 4 bases, and 8 bases separated the two germline ends. The CDR3 spans 12 residues. CDR3 DNA: TGTGCCAGCAGTGTGACATTCACTGAAGCTTTCTTT. As protein: CASSVTFTEAFF.

This clonotype was counted at least ten times. The chain carries TRBV5-1 and TRBJ2-2; perhaps TRBD1 as D (6 bases). The CDR3 loop spans 14 amino acids. Trimming left V 3 bases short and J 4 bases short, with 10 bases between. The germline CDR1 and CDR2 sequences are SGHRS and YFSETQ. The CDR3 coding sequence is TGCGCCAGCAGCTCACAGGGTTTCACCGGGGAGCTGTTTTTT. It is translated as CASSSQGFTGELFF.

V is TRBV20-1 and J is TRBJ2-1; no clear D. V was cut by 5 bases and J by 10 bases, with 24 bases left in between. CDR3 length equals 15 residues. CDR1 is DFQATT and CDR2 is SNEGSKA in the germline V gene (reference sequence). CDR3 sequence (DNA): TGCAGTGCTCCCCGACCTATTCCGGTTCCCAGAGAGCAGTTCTTC. This encodes CSAPRPIPVPREQFF.

In its sample, this clonotype was seen many times. The rearrangement uses TRBV29-1 and TRBJ2-3; TRBD1 or TRBD2 may be the D gene (5 bases each). This CDR3 is 13 amino acids long. The germline V gene encodes CDR1 SQVTM and CDR2 ANQGSEA. Deletions cut 7 bases from V and 3 bases from J, with 14 bases between. Here the CDR3 reads CSARDQRTDTQYF. The CDR3 bases are TGCAGCGCCCGGGACCAAAGGACAGATACGCAGTATTTT.

This clonotype was counted ten times or more. The chain recombines TRBV3-1 with TRBJ1-5; D call uncertain. Germline CDR1 and CDR2: LGHDT and YNNKEL (reference sequence). Trimming took off 5 bases at V and 0 bases at J, with 8 bases between the two ends. The CDR3 extends over 14 amino acids. DNA of the CDR3: TGTGCCAGCAGCTACGGGAATAGCAATCAGCCCCAGCATTTT. Translation gives CASSYGNSNQPQHF.

The chain recombines TRBV4-1 with TRBJ2-2; D tentatively fits TRBD1 or TRBD2 (5 bases each). The CDR3 runs 14 residues. Deletions cut 4 bases from V and 5 bases from J, with 11 bases between. CDR1 is MGHRA and CDR2 is YSYEKL in the germline V gene. Written as DNA, the CDR3 is TGCGCCAGCAGCCCCCCCGGGGCGACCGGGGAGCTGTTTTTT. As protein: CASSPPGATGELFF.

This clonotype was found a few times. The rearrangement links TRBV12-3 or TRBV12-4 to TRBJ2-2; either TRBD1 or TRBD2 may supply D (6 bases each). V was trimmed by 0 bases and J by 4 bases, leaving 12 bases between them. This CDR3 has 16 residues. The CDR3 reads CASSLAGGWGTGELFF. The CDR3, as DNA: TGTGCCAGCAGTTTAGCGGGGGGCTGGGGCACCGGGGAGCTGTTTTTT.

This chain uses TRBV7-9 with TRBJ2-3, with TRBD1 as a possible D gene (5 bases). V lost 5 bases and J 0 bases, leaving 12 bases between the germline ends. The germline V gene has CDR1 SEHNR and CDR2 FQNEAQ (reference sequence). The CDR3 runs to 15 residues. CDR3 sequence: CASSRGSASTDTQYF. The CDR3 DNA is TGTGCCAGCAGCAGGGGCAGTGCTAGCACAGATACGCAGTATTTT.

This clonotype was counted a few times. This chain uses TRBV11-2 with TRBJ2-1; tentatively, D is TRBD2 (6 bases). V was clipped by 6 bases and J by 6 bases, with 15 bases between them. The CDR3 is 14 amino acids. Germline lookup yields CDR1 SGHAT and CDR2 FQNNGV. CDR3 coding DNA: TGTGCCAGCAGGCCCGGTTCCGGGGGCAATGAGCAGTTCTTC. Translation gives CASRPGSGGNEQFF.

This clonotype turned up a few times. The chain joins TRBV11-2 to TRBJ2-5, with D uncertain. Germline V gene sequence: CDR1 SGHAT, CDR2 FQNNGV. There are 16 residues in the CDR3. V was clipped by 1 base and J by 2 bases, with 14 bases between them. CDR3 DNA: TGTGCCAGCAGCTTAGGTGTTCTGCAGGTTCAAGAGACCCAGTACTTC. It is translated as CASSLGVLQVQETQYF.

The chain joins TRBV29-1 to TRBJ2-1, with 8 bases aligning to TRBD1. This CDR3 spans 13 amino acids. CDR1 and CDR2 from the germline V gene are SQVTM and ANQGSEA. J lost 3 bases, V lost 4 bases, and 2 bases had no gene match. DNA for the CDR3: TGCAGCGTTGGACAGGGGATCTACAATGAGCAGTTCTTC. Translated: CSVGQGIYNEQFF.

This clonotype was seen a handful of times. The chain uses TRBV25-1 and TRBJ1-4, with 8 bases lining up with TRBD1. The CDR3 runs 15 residues. The V segment lost 2 bases and the J segment 3 bases; nucleotides outside the gene matches: 2. Germline-derived CDR1 and CDR2 are MGHDK and SYGVNS. The chain's CDR3 is CASSEPGQANEKLFF. The CDR3 DNA reads as TGTGCCAGCAGTGAACCGGGACAGGCTAATGAAAAACTGTTTTTT.

Written as DNA, the CDR3 is TGCAGTGCTAGAGGAATTGAAGGGAGTGTGCAGTACTTC. It yields the protein CSARGIEGSVQYF. The V and J genes are TRBV20-1 and TRBJ2-7; D perhaps matches TRBD2 (5 bases). The germline V gene has CDR1 DFQATT and CDR2 SNEGSKA (reference sequence). V was shortened by 1 base and J by 9 bases, with 16 bases between the two germline ends. CDR3 size: 13 residues.

This clonotype was recorded many times. The V call is TRBV12-3 or TRBV12-4, the J call TRBJ2-1, with 8 bases that match TRBD1. The V segment lost 3 bases and the J segment 6 bases; nucleotides outside the gene matches: 7. The CDR3 length is 15 residues. The CDR3 reads CASSFVGTGGNEQFF. In DNA, the CDR3 is TGTGCCAGCAGTTTCGTAGGAACAGGGGGCAATGAGCAGTTCTTC.

A few counts support this clonotype. The chain has TRBV12-3 or TRBV12-4 and TRBJ1-1; D is unclear. The CDR3 consists of 14 residues. Between the trimmed V and J ends, which lost 5 bases and 6 bases, there was a span of 16 bases. The CDR3 DNA is TGTGCCAGCAGTACCGGACGGGAAACCTCTGAAGCTTTCTTT. Protein product: CASSTGRETSEAFF.

This clonotype has a handful of counts. The chain has TRBV29-1 and TRBJ1-1; D uncertain. Germline V gene sequence: CDR1 SQVTM, CDR2 ANQGSEA. This CDR3 is 14 amino acids long. Trimming took 6 bases from V and 3 from J, leaving 17 bases between them. In DNA, the CDR3 is TGCAGCGTCATGAATTGGGCTGGGGACACTGAAGCTTTCTTT. This sequence encodes CSVMNWAGDTEAFF.

This clonotype came up a few times. The rearrangement uses TRBV28 and TRBJ2-2; D remains ambiguous. This CDR3 region has 12 residues. The germline V gene encodes CDR1 MDHEN and CDR2 SYDVKM. Trimming stripped 7 bases from V and 4 bases from J, with 7 bases between. CDR3 region: CASTTVTGELFF. The CDR3 region has the DNA TGTGCCAGCACCACTGTCACCGGGGAGCTGTTTTTT.

V and J are TRBV29-1 and TRBJ2-7; the D is unclear. The CDR3 has 12 residues. Trimming removed 5 bases at V and 0 bases at J, with 8 bases between. Per germline, CDR1 SQVTM and CDR2 ANQGSEA. CDR3 in amino acids: CSVRISSYEQYF. CDR3 nucleotides: TGCAGCGTTAGGATTAGCTCCTACGAGCAGTACTTC.

Details on this clonotype: The junction does not match germline at one end; this may be a read error. V usage is TRBV7-9 and J usage is TRBJ2-7, with D uncertain. The germline CDR1 and CDR2 sequences are SEHNR and FQNEAQ (reference sequence). The CDR3 contains 12 residues. The CDR3 is CASNLEWNEQYF. CDR3 nucleotide sequence: TGTGCCAGCAACTTAGAGTGGAACGAGCAGTACTTC.

J is TRBJ2-5 and V is TRBV5-1; tentative D call: TRBD1 (6 bases). In germline, CDR1 is SGHRS, CDR2 YFSETQ. V gave up 1 base and J gave up 0 bases, with 19 bases separating them. This CDR3 comprises 18 residues. The CDR3 protein is CASSLLSGGQTYQETQYF. CDR3 DNA: TGCGCCAGCAGCTTGCTCTCCGGAGGACAGACTTACCAAGAGACCCAGTACTTC.

CDR3 nucleotides: TGTGCCAGCAGCGGCTATCCGGAATCCTACGAGCAGTACTTC. Translated, it gives CASSGYPESYEQYF. The chain employs TRBV11-2 and TRBJ2-7; D remains unclear. Germline V gene sequence: CDR1 SGHAT, CDR2 FQNNGV. The CDR3 has 14 residues. The germline V and J ends were trimmed by 5 bases and 1 base, with 12 bases remaining between them.

This clonotype came up a few times. The gene calls are TRBV3-1 and TRBJ2-7; 11 bases fit TRBD2. CDR1 and CDR2 (germline): LGHDT, YNNKEL (reference sequence). The length of the CDR3 is 15 residues. V was clipped by 4 bases and J by 4 bases; unmatched bases: 6. The CDR3 protein is CASSLASGRIYEQYF. The CDR3 DNA reads as TGTGCCAGCAGCCTTGCTAGCGGGAGGATATACGAGCAGTACTTC.

This clonotype was seen a handful of times. This sequence joins TRBV10-3 and TRBJ2-3; D is undetermined. Germline V CDR1 and CDR2: ENHRY, SYGVKD. This CDR3 has 16 residues. Trimming cost V 4 bases and J 1 base, with 15 bases left between them. CDR3 nucleotide sequence: TGTGCCATCAGTGCTACGACGGGCGCCGGCACAGATACGCAGTATTTT. Protein: CAISATTGAGTDTQYF.

This clonotype was picked up a small number of times. V gene TRBV7-2 combines with J gene TRBJ1-3; 8 bases fit TRBD1. V shed 5 bases, J shed 4 bases, and the junction held 7 bases outside the gene matches. This CDR3 comprises 15 residues. CDR1 SGHTA and CDR2 FQGNSA come from the germline V gene. CDR3 DNA: TGTGCCAGCAGCCCCTCCGGGACAGGAGGAAACACCATATATTTT. This translates into CASSPSGTGGNTIYF.

This clonotype was seen ten or more times. The gene calls are TRBV12-3 or TRBV12-4 and TRBJ2-1; TRBD2 matches at 12 bases. CDR3 length: 16 amino acids. V lost 5 bases, J lost 1 base, and 3 bases stayed unmatched. CDR3 coding DNA: TGTGCCAGCAGTCCTAGCGGGGGGGCATCCTACAATGAGCAGTTCTTC. It yields the protein CASSPSGGASYNEQFF.

J is TRBJ1-2 and V is TRBV6-1, with TRBD1 identical over 7 bases. Germline V gene data show CDR1 as MNHNS and CDR2 as SASEGT. The CDR3 has 13 residues. Trimming at V came to 8 bases and at J to 1 base, leaving 4 bases not matched to a gene. The CDR3 sequence is CASGRDSNYGYTF. CDR3 sequence (DNA): TGTGCCAGCGGCCGGGACAGTAACTATGGCTACACCTTC.